Listed below are T cell receptor beta chains from one sample, sequenced in a study of cytomegalovirus exposure and HLA in healthy donors. Method: immunoSEQ multiplex PCR; TCRdb's copy keeps in-frame clones and lacks some. The data show 200,000 to 250,000 clones, 87% seen once. Source material: PBMCs. These receptors originate from a woman under 30 in good health and CMV-seropositive. Both conserved end residues are part of each CDR3. D genes are given only for firm matches. Not all rows give a size; the values are once, few, many and, for expanded clones, a class.

J gene: TRBJ1-4
V gene: TRBV29-1
clone size: few
D gene: TRBD1
CDR3 length: 15
CDR3 protein: CSVGTGRSNNEKLFF
CDR3 DNA: TGCAGCGTCGGGACAGGGAGGTCCAATAATGAAAAACTGTTTTTT

J gene: TRBJ1-5
V gene: TRBV7-9
clone size: -
D gene: -
CDR3 length: 14
CDR3 protein: CASSSESTNQPQHF
CDR3 DNA: TGTGCCAGCAGCTCGGAGTCTACTAATCAGCCCCAGCATTTT

J gene: TRBJ1-4
V gene: TRBV25-1
clone size: -
D gene: -
CDR3 length: 16
CDR3 protein: CASSDQQQVSNEKLFF
CDR3 DNA: TGTGCCAGCAGTGACCAACAGCAGGTGTCTAATGAAAAACTGTTTTTT

J gene: TRBJ2-7
V gene: TRBV6-1
clone size: once
D gene: -
CDR3 length: 17
CDR3 protein: CASSEIGGVAGDYEQYF
CDR3 DNA: TGTGCCAGCAGTGAGATTGGAGGAGTGGCAGGGGACTACGAGCAGTACTTC

J gene: TRBJ2-6
V gene: TRBV11-2
clone size: -
D gene: -
CDR3 length: 13
CDR3 protein: CASSSGGANVLTF
CDR3 DNA: TGTGCCAGCAGCTCGGGAGGGGCCAACGTCCTGACTTTC

J gene: TRBJ1-5
V gene: TRBV6-1
clone size: -
D gene: TRBD1
CDR3 length: 17
CDR3 protein: CASSEDPGGSGSQPQHF
CDR3 DNA: TGTGCCAGCAGTGAAGACCCAGGGGGCAGTGGTAGTCAGCCCCAGCATTTT

J gene: TRBJ1-1
V gene: TRBV29-1
clone size: -
D gene: -
CDR3 length: 14
CDR3 protein: CSVDAPGDKTEAFF
CDR3 DNA: TGCAGCGTTGATGCGCCGGGAGATAAGACTGAAGCTTTCTTT

J gene: TRBJ2-5
V gene: TRBV9
clone size: -
D gene: TRBD1
CDR3 length: 14
CDR3 protein: CASSDGQGEETQYF
CDR3 DNA: TGTGCCAGCAGCGACGGACAGGGGGAAGAGACCCAGTACTTC

J gene: TRBJ1-1
V gene: TRBV5-1
clone size: few
D gene: -
CDR3 length: 16
CDR3 protein: CASRLGANEMRTEAFF
CDR3 DNA: TGCGCCAGCAGGTTAGGGGCCAACGAGATGAGGACTGAAGCTTTCTTT

J gene: TRBJ1-1
V gene: TRBV6-4
clone size: -
D gene: -
CDR3 length: 13
CDR3 protein: CASSDRGSTEAFF
CDR3 DNA: TGTGCCAGCAGTGATAGGGGGAGCACTGAAGCTTTCTTT